The 23 T cell receptor beta chains listed next were all sequenced from one sample in a study of blood T cell repertoires in COVID-19. TCRdb keeps only in-frame clones here, not all; method: immunoSEQ multiplex PCR. In the table there are 200,000 to 250,000 clones, about 86% of which are singletons. The sample was PBMCs or T cells enriched from blood (not recorded which). These receptors all come from a woman between 35 and 50 years old with acute COVID-19.

CDR3 nucleotides: TGTGCCAGCAGCCGAACTACCTACGAGCAGTACTTC. This sequence encodes CASSRTTYEQYF. This rearrangement joins TRBV12-3 or TRBV12-4 to TRBJ2-7; D call uncertain. The CDR3 is 12 amino acids. The V and J ends lost 6 bases and 2 bases respectively, with 8 bases between them.

The CDR3 spells CARAWGDCAEQYF. The CDR3 DNA reads TGTGCCAGGGCCTGGGGGGATTGTGCCGAGCAGTACTTC. This chain uses TRBV6-4 with TRBJ2-7; D is possibly TRBD2 (6 bases). Between the trimmed V and J ends, which lost 9 bases and 6 bases, there was a span of 18 bases. This CDR3 is 13 amino acids long. Looked up from germline, CDR1 is MRHNA and CDR2 is SNTAGT.

V is TRBV28 and J is TRBJ1-6; 7 bases are shared with TRBD1. From germline, CDR1 is MDHEN and CDR2 SYDVKM. CDR3 length: 14 residues. J lost 10 bases, V lost 8 bases, and 11 bases had no gene match. The CDR3 loop is CASQEGGNSSPLHF. CDR3 DNA sequence: TGTGCCAGCCAGGAAGGGGGCAACAGCTCACCCCTCCACTTT.

This chain uses TRBV18 with TRBJ1-1, with a tentative D call TRBD1 (5 bases). Germline V CDR1 and CDR2: KGHSH, LQKENI. The ends were cut back, 3 bases at V and 6 bases at J, with 11 bases in the middle. This CDR3 region has 13 residues. In nucleotides, the CDR3 is TGTGCCAGCTCACCGGCTTGGGGCGCTGAAGCTTTCTTT. It yields the protein CASSPAWGAEAFF. Using reference TRBV18 and TRBJ1-1 for the parts outside the CDR3, the full variable domain is NAGVMQNPRHLVRRRGQEARLRCSPMKGHSHVYWYRQLPEEGLKFMVYLQKENIIDESGMPKERFSAEFPKEGPSILRIQQVVRGDSAAYFCASSPAWGAEAFFGQGTRLTVV.

The gene calls are TRBV27 and TRBJ1-1; 7 nucleotides align to TRBD1. V was pared by 6 bases and J by 10 bases, with 17 bases of the junction left unmatched. CDR3 size: 15 residues. From germline, CDR1 is MNHEY and CDR2 SMNVEV (reference sequence). The CDR3 DNA follows: TGTGCCAGCAGCTCCCGAGGGGGCGCTTCCTCAATAGCTTTCTTT. Translated: CASSSRGGASSIAFF.

This clone was detected many times. The chain employs TRBV27 and TRBJ2-7, with 10 bases matching TRBD2. Germline CDR1 MNHEY, CDR2 SMNVEV (reference sequence). J gave up 0 bases and V 10 bases, and 3 bases lay outside the gene matches. CDR3 size: 13 residues. Here the CDR3 reads CATTSGDSYEQYF. The DNA of the CDR3 is TGTGCCACTACTAGCGGGGACTCCTACGAGCAGTACTTC.

The J gene is TRBJ2-1, the V gene TRBV19; 9 positions agree with TRBD1. The V and J ends lost 6 bases and 6 bases, in that order; junction bases with no gene match: 12. This CDR3 comprises 16 residues. Germline CDR1 is LNHDA and CDR2 is SQIVND (reference sequence). CDR3 bases: TGTGCCAGTAGCTATTCCCCGGGACAGGGAATCAATGAGCAGTTCTTC. This codes for CASSYSPGQGINEQFF.

The chain links TRBV27 to TRBJ2-3; maybe TRBD1 (6 bases). The CDR3 has 14 amino acids. The V and J ends lost 6 bases and 0 bases respectively, with 10 bases between them. CDR1 is MNHEY, CDR2 SMNVEV, per germline (reference sequence). The CDR3 spells CASSRQVSTDTQYF. Here the CDR3 DNA reads TGTGCCAGCAGCAGACAGGTTAGCACAGATACGCAGTATTTT.

The chain carries TRBV27 and TRBJ1-2; 9 bases agree with TRBD1. CDR3 length equals 14 residues. Looked up from germline, CDR1 is MNHEY and CDR2 is SMNVEV (reference sequence). Losses at the gene ends were 6 bases for V and 4 bases for J; bases not matched to a gene: 6. The CDR3 coding sequence is TGTGCCAGCAGGGTGACAGGGGGAATCTATGGCTACACCTTC. It encodes CASRVTGGIYGYTF.

This clone was seen once. The V gene is TRBV24-1, the J gene TRBJ1-2; 9 bases are a match to TRBD1. Germline CDR1 is KGHDR and CDR2 is SFDVKD. This CDR3 contains 12 residues. J gave up 4 bases and V 10 bases, and 3 bases lay outside the gene matches. CDR3 DNA: TGTGCCACTTCGGGACAGGGCTATGGCTACACCTTC. This codes for CATSGQGYGYTF.

The rearrangement joins TRBV18 to TRBJ2-2, with TRBD1 identical over 7 bases. The CDR3 contains 16 residues. Trimming took 2 bases from V and 2 from J; bases not matched to a gene: 5. Per the germline V gene, CDR1 is KGHSH and CDR2 is LQKENI. The CDR3 spells CASSPWDSSNTGELFF. For the CDR3, the DNA is TGTGCCAGCTCACCATGGGACAGCTCCAACACCGGGGAGCTGTTTTTT.

The chain links TRBV7-2 to TRBJ2-1; 13 positions match TRBD2. Germline V gene sequence: CDR1 SGHTA, CDR2 FQGNSA. The CDR3 totals 17 residues. V shed 5 bases and J 4 bases; nucleotides not matched to a gene: 8. CDR3 DNA sequence: TGTGCCAGCAGCCCCGGACTAGCGGGAGCCTCATACAATGAGCAGTTCTTC. Its translation is CASSPGLAGASYNEQFF.

The chain recombines TRBV28 with TRBJ2-1; D uncertain. V gave up 3 bases and J gave up 0 bases, with 6 bases separating them. The CDR3 spans 14 residues. CDR1 is MDHEN and CDR2 is SYDVKM in the germline V gene. In nucleotides, the CDR3 is TGTGCCAGCAGTTTCCCGAGCTCCTACAATGAGCAGTTCTTC. This codes for CASSFPSSYNEQFF. Combining the CDR3 with reference TRBV28 and TRBJ2-1 gives the whole variable domain DVKVTQSSRYLVKRTGEKVFLECVQDMDHENMFWYRQDPGLGLRLIYFSYDVKMKEKGDIPEGYSVSREKKERFSLILESASTNQTSMYLCASSFPSSYNEQFFGPGTRLTVL.

The chain recombines TRBV4-1 with TRBJ2-7, with D perhaps TRBD2 (6 bases). V was pared by 1 base and J by 7 bases, with 17 bases between. This CDR3 contains 15 residues. The germline gives CDR1 MGHRA, CDR2 YSYEKL. The CDR3 sequence is CASSQVWGVPGEQYF. CDR3 in DNA: TGCGCCAGCAGCCAAGTTTGGGGGGTTCCGGGGGAGCAGTACTTC.

This clone was recorded once. The J gene is TRBJ2-7, the V gene TRBV19; 7 bases line up with TRBD1. This CDR3 is built from 14 residues. Trimming removed 6 bases from V and 3 bases from J; junction bases left unmatched: 8. The germline V gene has CDR1 LNHDA and CDR2 SQIVND (reference sequence). DNA for the CDR3: TGTGCCAGTAGCCCCTTTCGGGACAGCTACGAGCAGTACTTC. Its translation: CASSPFRDSYEQYF.

The count of this clone is one. The J gene is TRBJ2-7, the V gene TRBV10-2; D gene unclear. V was pared by 8 bases and J by 6 bases, with 14 bases between. The CDR3 sequence is 12 residues long. Germline values: CDR1 WSHSY, CDR2 SAAADI. DNA for the CDR3: TGCGCCAGCGCGAATGGAGTCTTCGAGCAGTACTTC. Translating it yields CASANGVFEQYF.

This clone was counted ten times or more. The V call is TRBV5-1, the J call TRBJ2-7; 9 bases line up with TRBD1. This CDR3 has 17 residues. The germline V gene encodes CDR1 SGHRS and CDR2 YFSETQ. Trimming took 5 bases from V and 2 from J; bases not matched to a gene: 14. The CDR3 DNA reads TGCGCCAGCAGTCGGGGAAATGCGGGACAGGGTCCCTACGAGCAGTACTTC. Protein product: CASSRGNAGQGPYEQYF.

The V call is TRBV7-2, the J call TRBJ2-1; 12 nucleotides agree with TRBD2. Germline CDR1 reads SGHTA; CDR2 reads FQGNSA. The CDR3 sequence is 15 residues long. Trimming at V came to 5 bases and at J to 4 bases, leaving 3 bases not matched to a gene. Here the CDR3 reads CASSITSGRYNEQFF. CDR3 nucleotides: TGTGCCAGCAGCATAACTAGCGGGAGGTACAATGAGCAGTTCTTC.

The V and J genes are TRBV6-6 and TRBJ1-1; TRBD1 matches at 8 bases. Germline lookup yields CDR1 MNHNY and CDR2 SVGAGI (reference sequence). V gave up 6 bases and J gave up 4 bases; unmatched junction bases: 7. The CDR3 contains 14 residues. The chain's CDR3 is CASSHGQGTTEAFF. CDR3 sequence (DNA): TGTGCCAGCAGCCACGGACAGGGTACCACTGAAGCTTTCTTT.

The chain links TRBV27 to TRBJ2-7, with a weak D call TRBD1 (6 bases). Germline V gives CDR1 MNHEY, CDR2 SMNVEV (reference sequence). V was clipped by 5 bases and J by 0 bases, with 11 bases between them. The CDR3 is 14 residues long. CDR3 in amino acids: CASSNRDASYEQYF. In DNA, the CDR3 is TGTGCCAGCAGTAACAGGGACGCCTCCTACGAGCAGTACTTC.

This rearrangement joins TRBV7-6 to TRBJ1-4; D uncertain. Germline CDR1 SGHVS, CDR2 FNYEAQ. The CDR3 totals 15 residues. Trimming shortened V by 2 bases and J by 3 bases, and 10 bases separated the two germline ends. In DNA form, the CDR3 reads TGTGCCAGCAGCTTATCTTCTACCGCTAATGAAAAACTGTTTTTT. This translates into CASSLSSTANEKLFF.

This chain connects TRBV28 to TRBJ1-5; TRBD1 agrees at 10 bases. From germline, CDR1 is MDHEN and CDR2 SYDVKM. The CDR3 has 15 amino acids. J lost 6 bases, V lost 3 bases, and 5 bases had no gene match. The CDR3 bases are TGTGCCAGCAGTTTTGGGACAGGGGAGGGTCAGCCCCAGCATTTT. Its protein is CASSFGTGEGQPQHF.

This chain uses TRBV5-1 with TRBJ1-4, with D possibly TRBD1 on 5 matching bases. The germline V gene has CDR1 SGHRS and CDR2 YFSETQ. The CDR3 is made up of 15 amino acids. The V gene lost 4 bases and the J gene lost 5 bases, with 15 bases spanning the gap. CDR3 bases: TGCGCCAGCAGCGCAGGGCTTCGTTGGAATGAAAAACTGTTTTTT. Amino acid sequence: CASSAGLRWNEKLFF.